One and the same sample provided the 9 T cell receptor beta chains below, sequenced in a study of Tregs in tolerant kidney transplant recipients. Sequencing used immunoSEQ multiplex PCR; TCRdb keeps in-frame clones, though not all of them. The sample has 200,000 to 300,000 clones, about 80% seen once. Material for sequencing was CD4+ T cells from blood. These TCRs come from a human donor in good health.

The rearrangement uses TRBV7-9 and TRBJ2-5; a weak D match, TRBD1 (5 bases). The DNA end lines up better with TRBJ2-7; the J call may be wrong. Germline V gene data show CDR1 as SEHNR and CDR2 as FQNEAQ (reference sequence). The CDR3 has 15 amino acids. The CDR3 reads CASSLALGVSGEQYF. CDR3 DNA: TGTGCCAGCAGCTTAGCATTAGGGGTGTCTGGCGAGCAGTACTTC.

The rearrangement links TRBV5-6 to TRBJ1-5, with unresolved D. The CDR3 extends over 16 amino acids. V was trimmed by 4 bases and J by 1 base, leaving 15 bases between them. Per germline, CDR1 SGHDT and CDR2 YYEEEE. The chain's CDR3 is CASSQGLSVSNQPQHF. DNA for the CDR3: TGTGCCAGCAGCCAAGGGTTGTCGGTAAGCAATCAGCCCCAGCATTTT.

The V gene is TRBV30, the J gene TRBJ2-7, with D possibly being TRBD1 or TRBD2 (5 bases each). Looked up from germline, CDR1 is GTSNPN and CDR2 is SVGIG (reference sequence). V dropped 7 bases and J dropped 4 bases, with 23 bases sitting between them. The CDR3 is 15 residues long. CDR3 loop: CASCSVGEHCYEQYF. The DNA for the CDR3 is TGTGCCTCCTGCTCAGTGGGGGAGCACTGTTACGAGCAGTACTTC.

The chain combines TRBV5-1 with TRBJ2-1, with 11 bases aligning to TRBD2. Germline CDR1 is SGHRS and CDR2 is YFSETQ. V shed 4 bases and J 5 bases; nucleotides not matched to a gene: 5. The CDR3 sequence is 15 residues long. The CDR3 region has the DNA TGCGCCAGCAGCGACTCTAGCGGGGGGAACAATGAGCAGTTCTTC. It is translated as CASSDSSGGNNEQFF.

The V and J genes are TRBV2 and TRBJ2-1, with 9 bases matching TRBD1. The CDR3 sequence is 16 residues long. The V gene's germline CDR1 is SNHLY and CDR2 FYNNEI. V lost 4 bases to trimming and J lost 1 base; unmatched junction nucleotides: 5. The CDR3 DNA reads TGTGCCAGCAGTGGGGGGACAGGGATTTCCTACAATGAGCAGTTCTTC. Translation gives CASSGGTGISYNEQFF.

This sequence joins TRBV5-1 and TRBJ2-7; D is ambiguous. Germline V gene sequence: CDR1 SGHRS, CDR2 YFSETQ. The CDR3 extends over 15 amino acids. The ends were cut back, 2 bases at V and 1 base at J, with 13 bases in the middle. CDR3: CASSFLGVNSYEQYF. The DNA for the CDR3 is TGCGCCAGCAGCTTTCTTGGGGTGAATTCCTACGAGCAGTACTTC. The full variable domain, completed using reference TRBV5-1 and TRBJ2-7, is KAGVTQTPRYLIKTRGQQVTLSCSPISGHRSVSWYQQTPGQGLQFLFEYFSETQRNKGNFPGRFSGRQFSNSRSEMNVSTLELGDSALYLCASSFLGVNSYEQYFGPGTRLTVT.

J is TRBJ2-2 and V is TRBV11-3, with 7 bases aligning to TRBD2. After removal of 2 bases from V and 5 bases from J, the junction contained 2 bases not matched to a gene. In germline, CDR1 is SGHNT, CDR2 YENEEA. The CDR3 extends over 14 amino acids. The chain's CDR3 is CASSLTGGTGELFF. DNA for the CDR3: TGTGCCAGCAGCTTAACGGGGGGAACCGGGGAGCTGTTTTTT.

The sample holds a few counts of this clone. The chain is built from TRBV7-9 and TRBJ1-4, with D unclear. Trimming took 5 bases from V and 13 from J, leaving 8 bases between them. CDR3 size: 10 residues. CDR1 is SEHNR and CDR2 is FQNEAQ in the germline V gene (reference sequence). For the CDR3, the DNA is TGTGCCAGCAGCCCCCGTCGACTGTTTTTT. Its translation is CASSPRRLFF.

V is TRBV7-3 and J is TRBJ2-2; D may be TRBD2 (5 bases). The CDR3 spans 18 residues. The germline gives CDR1 SGHTA, CDR2 FQGTGA. V lost 6 bases, J lost 0 bases, and 20 bases lay in between. The CDR3 here is CASSLRGTQISNTGELFF. As DNA, the CDR3 is TGTGCCAGCAGTTTACGGGGAACACAGATCTCGAACACCGGGGAGCTGTTTTTT.